The 18 T cell receptor beta chains listed next were all sequenced from one sample in a study of blood T cell repertoires in COVID-19. The table came from immunoSEQ multiplex PCR; TCRdb's copy has only in-frame clones and leaves some out. This table holds about 270,000 clones, around 93% found once. Sample: PBMCs or T cells enriched from blood (not recorded which). These receptor sequences come from a middle-aged man who had been exposed to COVID-19.

The count of this clone is one. The gene calls are TRBV7-9 and TRBJ1-6, with D perhaps TRBD1 (5 bases). Germline V gives CDR1 SEHNR, CDR2 FQNEAQ (reference sequence). The CDR3 extends over 15 amino acids. The V end was cut by 4 bases, the J end by 7 bases, with 14 bases between. The CDR3 DNA reads TGTGCCAGCAGCTCGGGGGACGACTTGAATTCACCCCTCCACTTT. As protein: CASSSGDDLNSPLHF.

The sample holds one count of this clone. The chain couples TRBV5-1 to TRBJ2-5; 9 bases fit TRBD1. J gave up 5 bases and V 4 bases, and 6 bases lay outside the gene matches. This CDR3 has 14 residues. Germline V CDR1 and CDR2: SGHRS, YFSETQ. CDR3 coding DNA: TGCGCCAGCAGCGACGACAGGGGGTCTGAGACCCAGTACTTC. It is translated as CASSDDRGSETQYF.

The CDR3 loop reads CASSSRTLDNEQFF. The CDR3 DNA follows: TGTGCCAGCAGCTCCCGGACTCTAGACAATGAGCAGTTCTTC. The chain uses TRBV13 and TRBJ2-1; tentative D call: TRBD2 (5 bases). Germline-derived CDR1 and CDR2 are PRHDT and FYEKMQ (reference sequence). V was trimmed by 4 bases and J by 5 bases, leaving 12 bases between them. This CDR3 region has 14 residues.

The rearrangement uses TRBV7-9 and TRBJ2-7; a possible D gene is TRBD1 (6 bases). This CDR3 is built from 14 residues. The germline V gene encodes CDR1 SEHNR and CDR2 FQNEAQ (reference sequence). The V end lost 4 bases, the J end lost 0 bases, and 10 bases lay between the germline ends. Written as DNA, the CDR3 is TGTGCCAGCAGCTCGGAAGGGGGCTCCTACGAGCAGTACTTC. Amino acids: CASSSEGGSYEQYF.

V gene TRBV6-1 combines with J gene TRBJ2-1; a weak D match, TRBD1 (6 bases). V was clipped by 3 bases and J by 6 bases, with 9 bases between them. Germline loops: CDR1 MNHNS, CDR2 SASEGT. The CDR3 length is 13 residues. For the CDR3, the DNA is TGTGCCAGCAGTGAGGACAGTTTCAATGAGCAGTTCTTC. This codes for CASSEDSFNEQFF.

This clone is a singleton in its sample. This rearrangement joins TRBV7-3 to TRBJ2-5, with 13 bases aligning to TRBD2. Unmatched junction bases numbered 9, after V lost 4 bases and J lost 4 bases. The V gene's germline CDR1 is SGHTA and CDR2 FQGTGA. The CDR3 loop spans 17 amino acids. CDR3 region: CASSSGLAGAGGETQYF. Here the CDR3 DNA reads TGTGCCAGCAGCTCTGGACTAGCGGGAGCAGGGGGAGAGACCCAGTACTTC.

The V and J genes are TRBV3-1 (or the pseudogene TRBV3-2) and TRBJ1-1, with D possibly matching TRBD1 (5 bases). From germline, CDR1 is LGHDT and CDR2 YNNKEL (reference sequence). The CDR3 has 16 amino acids. Between the trimmed V and J ends, which lost 3 bases and 2 bases, there was a span of 16 bases. CDR3 DNA: TGTGCCAGCAGCCATAGTCAGGGCTTGGGTAACACTGAAGCTTTCTTT. Translation gives CASSHSQGLGNTEAFF.

This clone was picked up one time. CDR3 residues: CSVGVLGSSYEQYF. Written as DNA, the CDR3 is TGCAGCGTCGGGGTTCTGGGGTCGTCCTACGAGCAGTACTTC. The rearrangement joins TRBV29-1 to TRBJ2-7; a weak D match, TRBD2 (5 bases). V lost 6 bases and J 1 base, leaving 16 bases between the germline ends. This CDR3 comprises 14 residues. In germline, CDR1 is SQVTM, CDR2 ANQGSEA.

This chain connects TRBV18 to TRBJ1-2; D is perhaps TRBD1 (5 bases). This CDR3 spans 13 amino acids. Germline lookup yields CDR1 KGHSH and CDR2 LQKENI. The ends were cut back, 3 bases at V and 6 bases at J, with 11 bases in the middle. CDR3 DNA: TGTGCCAGCTCACCCTCGACAGAGAATGGCTACACCTTC. This sequence encodes CASSPSTENGYTF.

V usage is TRBV12-3 or TRBV12-4 and J usage is TRBJ1-2; D gene uncertain. The CDR3 is made up of 12 amino acids. Trimming shortened V by 4 bases and J by 8 bases, and 11 bases separated the two germline ends. The CDR3 coding sequence is TGTGCCAGCAGTTCCCGGTCCTGGGGCTACACCTTC. Its translation is CASSSRSWGYTF.

This clone was seen a handful of times. This rearrangement joins TRBV7-2 to TRBJ2-5, with no clear D. Germline V gene sequence: CDR1 SGHTA, CDR2 FQGNSA. V was cut by 5 bases and J by 2 bases, with 3 bases left in between. The CDR3 length is 11 residues. Here the CDR3 DNA reads TGTGCCAGCAGCCCACAAGAGACCCAGTACTTC. Amino acids: CASSPQETQYF.

This clone turned up a few times. The rearrangement joins TRBV15 to TRBJ1-5; D gene unclear. CDR1 is LNHNV and CDR2 is YYDKDF in the germline V gene (reference sequence). This CDR3 has 15 amino acids. The V and J ends lost 2 bases and 2 bases respectively, with 10 bases between them. The CDR3: CATSRSGLGNQPQHF. The CDR3 DNA sequence: TGTGCCACCAGCAGATCAGGTCTGGGCAATCAGCCCCAGCATTTT. Full variable domain (outside the CDR3, taken from reference TRBV15 and TRBJ1-5): DAMVIQNPRYQVTQFGKPVTLSCSQTLNHNVMYWYQQKSSQAPKLLFHYYDKDFNNEADTPDNFQSRRPNTSFCFLDIRSPGLGDTAMYLCATSRSGLGNQPQHFGDGTRLSIL.

The rearrangement links TRBV14 to TRBJ2-3, with 8 positions matching TRBD2. Trimming at V came to 3 bases and at J to 6 bases, leaving 11 bases not matched to a gene. This CDR3 contains 16 residues. Germline CDR1 reads SGHDN; CDR2 reads FVKESK. DNA of the CDR3: TGTGCCAGCAGCCATCCTCAAGCGGGAGATCTGGATACGCAGTATTTT. Translation: CASSHPQAGDLDTQYF.

The gene calls are TRBV5-4 and TRBJ2-2; 16 nucleotides align to TRBD2. Germline CDR1 is SGHNT and CDR2 is YYREEE (reference sequence). J lost 4 bases, V lost 5 bases, and 5 bases had no gene match. The CDR3 is 17 residues long. The CDR3 coding sequence is TGTGCCAGCAGGGGGACTAGCGGGAGGGGGCCCACCGGGGAGCTGTTTTTT. It codes for CASRGTSGRGPTGELFF.

The chain has TRBV12-3 or TRBV12-4 and TRBJ1-1; possible D gene TRBD1, 6 bases. The V gene lost 8 bases and the J gene lost 2 bases, with 12 bases spanning the gap. The length of the CDR3 is 13 residues. CDR3 sequence: CASCRGTNTEAFF. The CDR3 DNA sequence: TGTGCCAGCTGTAGGGGGACAAACACTGAAGCTTTCTTT.

The V call is TRBV6-5, the J call TRBJ2-7; a weak D match, TRBD2 (5 bases). Trimming took off 5 bases at V and 2 bases at J, with 16 bases between the two ends. Per the germline V gene, CDR1 is MNHEY and CDR2 is SVGAGI. The CDR3 is made up of 15 amino acids. CDR3 sequence: CASSPSGGLTYEQYF. DNA for the CDR3: TGTGCCAGCAGTCCCTCCGGAGGCCTTACCTACGAGCAGTACTTC.

The rearrangement joins TRBV27 to TRBJ2-5; perhaps TRBD1 as D (6 bases). Germline V gene sequence: CDR1 MNHEY, CDR2 SMNVEV (reference sequence). This CDR3 has 13 amino acids. Between the trimmed V and J ends, which lost 6 bases and 3 bases, there was a span of 11 bases. The chain's CDR3 is CASRTGHEETQYF. The CDR3 DNA follows: TGTGCCAGCAGAACAGGGCACGAAGAGACCCAGTACTTC.

This sequence joins TRBV28 and TRBJ1-6; D gene unclear. Trimming cost V 7 bases and J 0 bases, with 10 bases left between them. Looked up from germline, CDR1 is MDHEN and CDR2 is SYDVKM. The CDR3 has 15 residues. The CDR3 sequence: CASTGGSSYNSPLHF. The CDR3 bases are TGTGCCAGCACAGGTGGGAGCTCCTATAATTCACCCCTCCACTTT.